This T cell receptor beta chain was sequenced in a study of T-cell reconstitution after alpha-beta-depleted transplantation in children. Germline V gene data show CDR1 as MDHEN and CDR2 as SYDVKM. The length of the CDR3 is 14 residues. During its preparation, the TCRbeta library received unique molecular identifiers. TCRdb re-derived calls from the PCR reads in MiXCR, one entry per CDR3 protein. The sample shows about 440,000 distinct CDR3 sequences, around 46% of them seen only once. This clonotype has a handful of counts. The receptor comes from a girl aged 2-10 years with aplastic anemia, due to receive a stem cell transplant. The chain recombines TRBV28 with TRBJ2-1, with 8 bases that match TRBD2. Source: PBMCs, taken before TCRalphabeta/CD19-depleted stem cell transplant. The CDR3 DNA is TGTGCTTCGGGGGGGGAGGGCCGATCCAATGAGCAGTTCTTC. Translated, it gives CASGGEGRSNEQFF.